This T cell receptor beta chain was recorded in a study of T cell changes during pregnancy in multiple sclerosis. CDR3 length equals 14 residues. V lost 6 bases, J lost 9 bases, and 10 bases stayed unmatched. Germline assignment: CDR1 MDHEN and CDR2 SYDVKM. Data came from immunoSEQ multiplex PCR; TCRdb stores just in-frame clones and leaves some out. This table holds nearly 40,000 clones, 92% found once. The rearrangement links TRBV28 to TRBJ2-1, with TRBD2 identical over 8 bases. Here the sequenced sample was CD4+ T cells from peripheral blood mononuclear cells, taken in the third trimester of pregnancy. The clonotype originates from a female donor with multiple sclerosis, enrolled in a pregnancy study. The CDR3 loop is CASRDFAGGIEQFF. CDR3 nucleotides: TGTGCCAGCAGGGATTTCGCGGGAGGAATTGAGCAGTTCTTC.